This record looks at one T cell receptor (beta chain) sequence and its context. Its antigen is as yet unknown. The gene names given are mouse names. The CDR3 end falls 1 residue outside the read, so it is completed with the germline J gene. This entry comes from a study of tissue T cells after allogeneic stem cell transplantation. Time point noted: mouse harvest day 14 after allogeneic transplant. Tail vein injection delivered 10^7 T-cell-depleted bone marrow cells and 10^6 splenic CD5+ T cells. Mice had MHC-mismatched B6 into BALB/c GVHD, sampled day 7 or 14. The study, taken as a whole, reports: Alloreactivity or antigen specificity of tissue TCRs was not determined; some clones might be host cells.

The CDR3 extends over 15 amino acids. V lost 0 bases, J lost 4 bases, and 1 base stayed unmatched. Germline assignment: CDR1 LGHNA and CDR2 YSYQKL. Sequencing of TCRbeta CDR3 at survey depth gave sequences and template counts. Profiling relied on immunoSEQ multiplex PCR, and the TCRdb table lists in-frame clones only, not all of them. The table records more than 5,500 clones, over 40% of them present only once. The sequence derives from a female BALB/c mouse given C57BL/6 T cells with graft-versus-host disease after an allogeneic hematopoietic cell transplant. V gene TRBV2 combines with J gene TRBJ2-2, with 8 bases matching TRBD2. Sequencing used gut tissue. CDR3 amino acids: CASSQDGGGTGQLYF. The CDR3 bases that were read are TGTGCCAGCAGCCAAGATGGGGGGGGCACCGGGCAGCTCTAC.